The subject of this entry is one T cell receptor beta chain. This sample was taken from a study of T-cell memory formation after mild COVID-19. The CDR3 contains 13 residues. Germline V lookup: CDR1 DFQATT, CDR2 SNEGSKA (reference sequence). Trimming shortened V by 7 bases and J by 7 bases, and 14 bases separated the two germline ends. MiXCR, run by TCRdb on the 5' RACE reads, gives a single entry per CDR3 protein. Found here are more than 300,000 distinct CDR3 sequences, roughly 13% of them singletons; the top ten hold 22%. The chain employs TRBV20-1 and TRBJ1-6; D might be TRBD1 (5 bases). This TCR was sampled from a man between 18 and 29 years old who had mild COVID-19 (a few samples of this study predate the infection). Cell type and time point are not known. Sequencing input: PBMCs or a T cell subset sorted from them (not recorded which). The CDR3 DNA sequence: TGCAGTGTCCGGCGGGACCTGAATTCACCCCTCCACTTT. It is translated as CSVRRDLNSPLHF.